The clone carrying this TCR beta chain was detected only once. The antigen remains unidentified. These data come from a study of T cell responses to AZD1222 COVID-19 vaccine. Trimming cost V 4 bases and J 8 bases, with 8 bases left between them. The CDR3 runs 11 residues. CDR1 is SNHLY, CDR2 FYNNEI, per germline. Study-wide results and caveats: In the spike-specific TCR repertoire, nearly half reportedly target unmutated variant regions. Dominant at 160-218 and 743-854, vaccine-associated CD4 TCRs also spanned spike. It should be noted that donors were predominantly white British and more often female, and clonal diversity was possibly underestimated.

TCRdb's table, derived via immunoSEQ multiplex PCR, lists solely in-frame clones and lacks some. Among 160,000 or so clones listed, approximately 94% were seen once. This rearrangement joins TRBV2 to TRBJ1-1; D not certain. The clonotype originates from an adult who received the AZD1222 COVID-19 vaccine. The specimen was peripheral blood, collected 28 days after the second AZD1222 dose. This CDR3 reads CASSGAKEAFF. The CDR3 DNA reads as TGTGCCAGCAGTGGGGCAAAAGAAGCTTTCTTT. Complete variable domain (other parts from reference TRBV2 and TRBJ1-1): EPEVTQTPSHQVTQMGQEVILRCVPISNHLYFYWYRQILGQKVEFLVSFYNNEISEKSEIFDDQFSVERPDGSNFTLKIRSTKLEDSAMYFCASSGAKEAFFGQGTRLTVV.